This entry concerns a single T cell receptor (beta chain). Its specificity is not known. The TCRbeta library incorporated unique molecular identifiers. MiXCR, run by TCRdb on the PCR reads, gives a single entry per CDR3 protein. The table shows about 870,000 distinct CDR3 sequences, with under 20% occurring only once. This specimen belongs to a study of T-cell reconstitution after alpha-beta-depleted transplantation in children. The study's findings and limits: Reportedly, roughly two months post-transplant, alpha-beta T cells arose from several hundred expanded graft clones.

The CDR3 length is 16 residues. V was shortened by 2 bases and J by 6 bases, with 17 bases between the two germline ends. Germline V lookup: CDR1 KGHSH, CDR2 LQKENI. The rearrangement links TRBV18 to TRBJ2-4; TRBD2 might be the D (6 bases). The TCR comes from a male patient between 10 and 17 years old who had a stem cell transplant for acute lymphoblastic leukemia, so the T cells may come from the graft donor. The specimen comprised PBMCs, mostly from graft donor cells, sampled 360 days after TCRalphabeta/CD19-depleted stem cell transplant. CDR3 DNA: TGTGCCAGCTCACCAGTCAGAGGGGAGGCGGGAAACATTCAGTACTTC. This sequence encodes CASSPVRGEAGNIQYF.